This T cell receptor beta chain was recorded in a study of Graves' ophthalmopathy and Graves' hyperthyroidism. Study overall: Stable hyperthyroidism referred to disease that showed no ophthalmopathy within 18 months of follow-up.

The study's findings and limits: Blood also harbored most expanded thyroid clonotypes above 0.001 frequency.

At least ten counts were recorded for this clonotype. The antigen is not known. V was clipped by 1 base and J by 6 bases, with 9 bases between them. This CDR3 comprises 13 residues. For repertoire sequencing, the TCR beta CDR3 regions were amplified from RNA transcripts. Following a first-round RT-PCR that used HTBI primers, a second-round multiplex PCR was carried out. TCRdb re-derived calls from the multiplex PCR reads in MiXCR, one entry per CDR3 protein. Altogether about 550,000 distinct CDR3 sequences are present, under 40% being singletons, with the ten largest covering less than 4.5%. The sample consisted of peripheral blood or thyroid tissue (not recorded which). The source is an adult man with Graves' hyperthyroidism. This chain links TRBV12-3 or TRBV12-4 with TRBJ1-1; no definite D call. The DNA of the CDR3 is TGTGCCAGCAGTTTAGGACAAGGCCCTGAAGCTTTCTTT. Protein product: CASSLGQGPEAFF.